These 26 T cell receptor beta chains originate from one sample sequenced in a study of technical replicates of blood from several donors. Here immunoSEQ multiplex PCR was the method, and the copy in TCRdb shows in-frame clones only, minus some. The repertoire holds nearly 70,000 clones, roughly 92% seen once, with 0.35% to 0.45% in the top ten. Specimen: T cells isolated from PBMCs. These receptors were obtained from a human donor in good health.

The rearrangement uses TRBV25-1 and TRBJ1-1, with no clear D. Trimming removed 6 bases at V and 10 bases at J, with 18 bases between. Germline loops: CDR1 MGHDK, CDR2 SYGVNS. The CDR3 runs 13 residues. The CDR3 is CASSAGRGERAFF. The CDR3 region has the DNA TGTGCCAGCAGCGCCGGTCGGGGAGAGCGAGCTTTCTTT. Using reference TRBV25-1 and TRBJ1-1 for the parts outside the CDR3, the full variable domain is EADIYQTPRYLVIGTGKKITLECSQTMGHDKMYWYQQDPGMELHLIHYSYGVNSTEKGDLSSESTVSRIRTEHFPLTLESARPSHTSQYLCASSAGRGERAFFGQGTRLTVV.

The J gene is TRBJ2-1, the V gene TRBV15, with TRBD1 identical over 8 bases. The germline CDR1 and CDR2 sequences are LNHNV and YYDKDF (reference sequence). The CDR3 covers 15 residues. The ends lost 1 base at V and 3 bases at J; junction bases unmatched: 2. CDR3: CATSRGTGIYNEQFF. In DNA form, the CDR3 reads TGTGCCACCAGCAGAGGGACAGGGATCTACAATGAGCAGTTCTTC.

This clone was observed many times. The CDR3 loop is CASSVESSYRGEELFF. CDR3 DNA sequence: TGTGCCAGCAGCGTAGAGTCTAGTTATCGGGGGGAGGAACTGTTTTTT. This rearrangement joins TRBV9 to TRBJ1-4; a possible D gene is TRBD1 (5 bases). V was trimmed by 0 bases and J by 12 bases, leaving 21 bases between them. The CDR3 runs 16 residues. CDR1 and CDR2 from the germline V gene are SGDLS and YYNGEE.

The chain uses TRBV25-1 and TRBJ1-3; D is undetermined. V was trimmed by 4 bases and J by 0 bases, leaving 13 bases between them. The CDR3 sequence is 16 residues long. Per germline, CDR1 MGHDK and CDR2 SYGVNS. The CDR3 spells CASSGQQWLSGNTIYF. The DNA of the CDR3 is TGTGCCAGCAGTGGACAACAGTGGCTCTCTGGAAACACCATATATTTT.

This rearrangement joins TRBV7-3 to TRBJ1-1, with 7 bases fitting TRBD1. Germline CDR1 SGHTA, CDR2 FQGTGA. Losses at the gene ends were 2 bases for V and 5 bases for J; bases not matched to a gene: 8. This CDR3 comprises 15 residues. The CDR3 DNA sequence: TGTGCCAGCAGCTTAGGCTCAGGGGGGAGGACTGAAGCTTTCTTT. Translation gives CASSLGSGGRTEAFF.

V and J are TRBV10-1 and TRBJ2-7; the D gene is possibly TRBD1 (5 bases). Trimming pared 6 bases from V and 5 bases from J, leaving 14 bases between. Germline assignment: CDR1 WNHNN and CDR2 SYGVQD (reference sequence). The CDR3 runs to 13 residues. The CDR3 loop is CASRPLWGNEQYF. The CDR3 coding sequence is TGCGCCAGCAGACCCCTCTGGGGCAACGAGCAGTACTTC.

CDR3 DNA sequence: TGCGCCAGCAGCTTCCGGGGGGCTGGCACTGAAGCTTTCTTT. Encoded protein: CASSFRGAGTEAFF. The chain couples TRBV5-1 to TRBJ1-1; TRBD1 is a possible D gene (6 bases). Trimming took 2 bases from V and 4 from J, leaving 12 bases between them. The germline CDR1 and CDR2 sequences are SGHRS and YFSETQ. There are 14 residues in the CDR3. Variable domain in full (rest from reference TRBV5-1 and TRBJ1-1): KAGVTQTPRYLIKTRGQQVTLSCSPISGHRSVSWYQQTPGQGLQFLFEYFSETQRNKGNFPGRFSGRQFSNSRSEMNVSTLELGDSALYLCASSFRGAGTEAFFGQGTRLTVV.

The chain combines TRBV7-2 with TRBJ2-7; 7 bases line up with TRBD1. CDR3 length: 17 residues. V shed 5 bases and J 3 bases; nucleotides not matched to a gene: 16. In germline, CDR1 is SGHTA, CDR2 FQGNSA. CDR3 sequence reads: CASSSHPDGTARYEQYF. CDR3 nucleotides: TGTGCCAGCAGCAGCCATCCCGATGGGACAGCCCGCTACGAGCAGTACTTC.

V and J are TRBV5-1 and TRBJ2-7; unclear D gene. The CDR3 runs to 13 residues. Trimming took 3 bases from V and 2 from J, leaving 9 bases between them. In germline, CDR1 is SGHRS, CDR2 YFSETQ. The CDR3 DNA sequence: TGCGCCAGCAGCTCAACAGAGACCTACGAGCAGTACTTC. Encoded protein: CASSSTETYEQYF.

This rearrangement joins TRBV5-6 to TRBJ1-3, with D perhaps matching TRBD1 (5 bases). There are 11 residues in the CDR3. Per the germline V gene, CDR1 is SGHDT and CDR2 is YYEEEE. The V end was cut by 1 base, the J end by 9 bases, with 5 bases between. The CDR3 DNA reads as TGTGCCAGCAGCTTGCAGGGCACCATATATTTT. Its translation is CASSLQGTIYF. The full variable domain, with the rest looked up from reference TRBV5-6 and TRBJ1-3, is DAGVTQSPTHLIKTRGQQVTLRCSPKSGHDTVSWYQQALGQGPQFIFQYYEEEERQRGNFPDRFSGHQFPNYSSELNVNALLLGDSALYLCASSLQGTIYFGEGSWLTVV.

The gene calls are TRBV5-1 and TRBJ2-1; 12 bases align to TRBD2. Germline CDR1 is SGHRS and CDR2 is YFSETQ. With 0 bases clipped from V and 0 bases from J, the junction kept 4 bases outside the gene matches. The CDR3 length is 18 residues. Here the CDR3 reads CASSLASGRVSSYNEQFF. CDR3 nucleotides: TGCGCCAGCAGCTTGGCTAGCGGGAGGGTTAGCTCCTACAATGAGCAGTTCTTC.

The chain recombines TRBV30 with TRBJ1-2; no clear D gene. Germline CDR1 GTSNPN, CDR2 SVGIG (reference sequence). This CDR3 comprises 19 residues. Trimming shortened V by 5 bases and J by 1 base, and 29 bases separated the two germline ends. The CDR3 sequence is CAWEPSTRWSRVLNYGYTF. CDR3 DNA: TGTGCCTGGGAACCTTCCACTAGATGGAGTAGGGTCCTTAACTATGGCTACACCTTC.

V usage is TRBV6-5 and J usage is TRBJ2-7, with TRBD1 identical over 9 bases. Losses at the gene ends were 6 bases for V and 4 bases for J; bases not matched to a gene: 7. Germline CDR1 MNHEY, CDR2 SVGAGI. The length of the CDR3 is 14 residues. As DNA, the CDR3 is TGTGCCAGCAGCTCTACCGGGACAGGGTACGAGCAGTACTTC. It codes for CASSSTGTGYEQYF.

The chain uses TRBV7-9 and TRBJ1-1, with 9 bases aligning to TRBD1. Losses at the gene ends were 2 bases for V and 8 bases for J; bases not matched to a gene: 3. Looked up from germline, CDR1 is SEHNR and CDR2 is FQNEAQ (reference sequence). The CDR3 is 13 amino acids. The CDR3 sequence: CASSLPGQGEAFF. CDR3 nucleotides: TGTGCCAGCAGCTTACCTGGACAGGGGGAAGCTTTCTTT.

The chain carries TRBV28 and TRBJ1-1; 10 bases line up with TRBD1. The V and J ends lost 6 bases and 8 bases, in that order; junction bases with no gene match: 15. The CDR3 runs 16 residues. The germline V gene has CDR1 MDHEN and CDR2 SYDVKM. The CDR3 region is CASSVSVGTGEFEAFF. The CDR3 nucleotides are TGTGCCAGCAGCGTAAGCGTCGGGACAGGGGAATTCGAAGCTTTCTTT.

The J gene is TRBJ2-2, the V gene TRBV7-2, with a possible D match to TRBD2 (6 bases). Germline CDR1 is SGHTA and CDR2 is FQGNSA. V gave up 4 bases and J gave up 6 bases, with 15 bases separating them. The CDR3 loop spans 15 amino acids. CDR3 sequence (DNA): TGTGCCAGCAGCTACCGGGACTTGGGCTCCGGGGAGCTGTTTTTT. Amino acids: CASSYRDLGSGELFF.

The genes are TRBV30 and TRBJ2-1; the D gene is possibly TRBD2 (5 bases). This CDR3 has 14 residues. The germline V gene has CDR1 GTSNPN and CDR2 SVGIG (reference sequence). The V and J ends lost 3 bases and 1 base respectively, with 10 bases between them. This chain's CDR3 is CAWSLGGSYNEQFF. The CDR3 DNA is TGTGCCTGGAGCTTAGGAGGTTCCTACAATGAGCAGTTCTTC.

The chain links TRBV27 to TRBJ2-1, with 7 bases fitting TRBD1. This CDR3 is built from 14 residues. CDR1 and CDR2 from the germline V gene are MNHEY and SMNVEV (reference sequence). After removal of 4 bases from V and 7 bases from J, the junction contained 7 bases not matched to a gene. The CDR3 region has the DNA TGTGCCAGCAGTTCGACAGGGAGAAGGAATGAGCAGTTCTTC. Translation: CASSSTGRRNEQFF.

This clone counts as medium-sized. The rearrangement links TRBV5-1 to TRBJ1-1; D unclear. Between the trimmed V and J ends, which lost 0 bases and 5 bases, there was a span of 11 bases. The CDR3 extends over 14 amino acids. Germline CDR1 and CDR2: SGHRS and YFSETQ. The CDR3 sequence is CASSLEAAETEAFF. CDR3 DNA: TGCGCCAGCAGCTTGGAAGCCGCTGAGACTGAAGCTTTCTTT.

This rearrangement joins TRBV7-2 to TRBJ2-1, with 9 bases that match TRBD2. The CDR3 covers 19 residues. The ends lost 2 bases at V and 4 bases at J; junction bases unmatched: 15. Germline assignment: CDR1 SGHTA and CDR2 FQGNSA. The CDR3 nucleotides read TGTGCCAGCAGCTTAAGGCCGGCGGGGGGGCAAAAGCTTTACAATGAGCAGTTCTTC. This gives the protein CASSLRPAGGQKLYNEQFF.

The rearrangement links TRBV6-5 to TRBJ2-2; tentatively, D is TRBD2 (5 bases). This CDR3 comprises 13 residues. V was trimmed by 4 bases and J by 7 bases, leaving 10 bases between them. The germline V gene has CDR1 MNHEY and CDR2 SVGAGI. CDR3 residues: CASSSTRLGELFF. CDR3 DNA sequence: TGTGCCAGCAGTTCTACTAGGCTCGGGGAGCTGTTTTTT.

The CDR3 reads CASSYSIGPAVYEQYF. CDR3 nucleotide sequence: TGTGCCAGCAGTTACTCTATCGGACCAGCGGTGTACGAGCAGTACTTC. This chain connects TRBV6-5 to TRBJ2-7, with a tentative D call TRBD2 (5 bases). CDR1 is MNHEY, CDR2 SVGAGI, per germline. The V end was cut by 0 bases, the J end by 4 bases, with 16 bases between. The CDR3 spans 16 residues.

The chain joins TRBV7-6 to TRBJ1-1; perhaps TRBD1 as D (5 bases). The CDR3 extends over 14 amino acids. Germline V lookup: CDR1 SGHVS, CDR2 FNYEAQ. V lost 1 base, J lost 1 base, and 7 bases lay in between. DNA for the CDR3: TGTGCCAGCAGCTTAGGGGGGGGGAACACTGAAGCTTTCTTT. Translation: CASSLGGGNTEAFF.

V and J are TRBV4-3 and TRBJ2-1; TRBD2 aligns across 8 bases. The CDR3 consists of 17 residues. The junction had 10 bases not matched to a gene; V was cut back by 2 bases and J by 4 bases. Germline-derived CDR1 and CDR2 are LGHNA and YSLEER. The chain's CDR3 is CASSQPDGTSKYNEQFF. The CDR3 nucleotides read TGCGCCAGCAGCCAACCGGATGGGACTAGTAAGTACAATGAGCAGTTCTTC.

The CDR3 region is CASSLATSGSGNEQFF. The CDR3 region has the DNA TGTGCCAGCAGCTTAGCTACTAGCGGGAGTGGTAATGAGCAGTTCTTC. The V and J genes are TRBV7-8 and TRBJ2-1; TRBD2 aligns across 11 bases. Per the germline V gene, CDR1 is SGHVS and CDR2 is FQNEAQ. The junction had 5 bases not matched to a gene; V was cut back by 0 bases and J by 7 bases. The CDR3 is 16 amino acids.

This rearrangement joins TRBV7-2 to TRBJ2-1; 10 bases map to TRBD1. From germline, CDR1 is SGHTA and CDR2 FQGNSA. Trimming cost V 5 bases and J 4 bases; bases outside gene matches: 5. The CDR3 covers 15 residues. The chain's CDR3 is CASSLGTGVYNEQFF. The CDR3 coding sequence is TGTGCCAGCAGCCTAGGGACAGGGGTTTACAATGAGCAGTTCTTC.